Shown below are 24 T cell receptor beta chains from a single sample sequenced in a study of cytomegalovirus exposure and HLA in healthy donors. The assay was immunoSEQ multiplex PCR, and TCRdb's table has in-frame clones only and misses some. The table has roughly 230,000 clones, roughly 87% seen once. Sequenced material: PBMCs. The receptor source for this set is a woman aged 30 to 39 in good health and CMV-seronegative.

The rearrangement joins TRBV5-1 to TRBJ2-2; D is undetermined. The ends were cut back, 0 bases at V and 4 bases at J, with 10 bases in the middle. The CDR3 loop spans 15 amino acids. The germline V gene has CDR1 SGHRS and CDR2 YFSETQ. The CDR3 sequence: CASSLAWVGTGELFF. CDR3 sequence (DNA): TGCGCCAGCAGCTTGGCCTGGGTGGGCACCGGGGAGCTGTTTTTT.

CDR3 sequence (DNA): TGTGCCAGCAGCCGAGGGACAGGGGACTACGAGCAGTACTTC. Its protein product is CASSRGTGDYEQYF. The chain uses TRBV4-2 and TRBJ2-7; TRBD1 agrees at 10 bases. The CDR3 has 14 residues. Trimming cost V 4 bases and J 3 bases; bases outside gene matches: 3. Germline CDR1 is LGHNA and CDR2 is YNFKEQ.

A single count supports this clone. The CDR3: CASSLPGSNYEQYF. DNA for the CDR3: TGTGCCAGCAGTCTTCCGGGATCAAACTACGAGCAGTACTTC. The chain employs TRBV28 and TRBJ2-7; D might be TRBD2 (5 bases). Trimming left V 5 bases short and J 3 bases short, with 14 bases between. CDR1 and CDR2 (germline): MDHEN, SYDVKM. CDR3 length: 14 residues.

The J gene is TRBJ2-7, the V gene TRBV19; 7 bases match TRBD1. The length of the CDR3 is 12 residues. From germline, CDR1 is LNHDA and CDR2 SQIVND (reference sequence). V lost 11 bases, J lost 3 bases, and 7 bases stayed unmatched. DNA of the CDR3: TGTGCCCCCCTCGACAGGGACTACGAGCAGTACTTC. Its translation: CAPLDRDYEQYF.

This rearrangement joins TRBV19 to TRBJ2-5; 15 nucleotides match TRBD2. The CDR3 covers 16 residues. Looked up from germline, CDR1 is LNHDA and CDR2 is SQIVND (reference sequence). The ends lost 5 bases at V and 5 bases at J; junction bases unmatched: 6. The CDR3 DNA is TGTGCCAGTAGTTCGGGACTAGCGGGAGGTGGTGAGACCCAGTACTTC. Its translation: CASSSGLAGGGETQYF.

The V call is TRBV6-5, the J call TRBJ2-1; D perhaps matches TRBD2 (5 bases). There are 14 residues in the CDR3. Trimming pared 6 bases from V and 0 bases from J, leaving 9 bases between. CDR1 and CDR2 (germline): MNHEY, SVGAGI. CDR3 amino acids: CASRTSTSYNEQFF. The DNA for the CDR3 is TGTGCCAGCAGAACTAGTACCTCCTACAATGAGCAGTTCTTC.

This clone was seen more than once but under ten times. The genes are TRBV5-1 and TRBJ2-2; TRBD2 matches 8 bases. CDR3 size: 15 residues. Looked up from germline, CDR1 is SGHRS and CDR2 is YFSETQ. V trimming: 3 bases; J trimming: 7 bases; junction bases outside the gene matches: 8. This CDR3 is CASSSGGLFIGELFF. The DNA of the CDR3 is TGCGCCAGCAGCTCGGGAGGGCTCTTTATCGGGGAGCTGTTTTTT.

The chain is built from TRBV28 and TRBJ2-7; a possible D gene is TRBD2 (6 bases). Germline V gives CDR1 MDHEN, CDR2 SYDVKM. Trimming cost V 10 bases and J 3 bases, with 10 bases left between them. The CDR3 runs 11 residues. This CDR3 reads CATLGGYEQYF. Written as DNA, the CDR3 is TGTGCCACTCTCGGGGGCTACGAGCAGTACTTC.

The rearrangement joins TRBV28 to TRBJ2-7; D gene uncertain. The CDR3 is made up of 14 amino acids. Trimming stripped 2 bases from V and 2 bases from J, with 10 bases between. Germline lookup yields CDR1 MDHEN and CDR2 SYDVKM. CDR3 DNA: TGTGCCAGCAGTTTAAGGTCCCAGCCCTACGAGCAGTACTTC. Translated, it gives CASSLRSQPYEQYF.

The rearrangement uses TRBV9 and TRBJ2-7; TRBD1 matches at 8 bases. This CDR3 is built from 17 residues. Germline values: CDR1 SGDLS, CDR2 YYNGEE. V dropped 0 bases and J dropped 3; count of bases not matched to a gene: 11. Here the CDR3 reads CASSVAPGDRGHYEQYF. In nucleotides, the CDR3 is TGTGCCAGCAGCGTAGCCCCCGGTGACAGGGGTCACTACGAGCAGTACTTC.

The rearrangement uses TRBV19 and TRBJ1-5, with 7 bases aligning to TRBD1. From germline, CDR1 is LNHDA and CDR2 SQIVND (reference sequence). There are 15 residues in the CDR3. The ends lost 4 bases at V and 4 bases at J; junction bases unmatched: 7. CDR3 protein: CASSKETGTNQPQHF. The DNA of the CDR3 is TGTGCCAGTAGTAAGGAGACAGGGACGAATCAGCCCCAGCATTTT.

DNA of the CDR3: TGCGCCAGCAGCCAAGTTAAGGACAGAAATCAGCCCCAGCATTTT. Its protein is CASSQVKDRNQPQHF. The genes are TRBV4-1 and TRBJ1-5; a weak D match, TRBD1 (6 bases). V lost 1 base and J lost 4, with 11 bases in between. Per the germline V gene, CDR1 is MGHRA and CDR2 is YSYEKL. The CDR3 spans 15 residues.

This sequence joins TRBV4-2 and TRBJ2-3; no clear D. CDR1 is LGHNA and CDR2 is YNFKEQ in the germline V gene. The CDR3 runs to 17 residues. V lost 0 bases and J lost 5, with 18 bases in between. The chain's CDR3 is CASSQELFLPTGDTQYF. CDR3 sequence (DNA): TGTGCCAGCAGCCAAGAATTATTTCTACCCACGGGAGATACGCAGTATTTT.

CDR3 protein: CASSLGASGPLEPQYF. The CDR3 DNA reads as TGTGCCAGCAGCTTGGGCGCTAGCGGGCCTCTTGAGCCGCAGTATTTT. This chain joins TRBV5-4 and TRBJ2-3; 8 bases are shared with TRBD2. Germline V CDR1 and CDR2: SGHNT, YYREEE (reference sequence). The ends lost 0 bases at V and 10 bases at J; junction bases unmatched: 13. The CDR3 totals 16 residues.

CDR3 loop: CASSLGTQGGGEQYF. The CDR3 region has the DNA TGTGCCAGCAGCTTAGGTACGCAGGGGGGCGGAGAGCAGTACTTC. The chain couples TRBV7-9 to TRBJ2-7; TRBD1 is a possible D gene (7 bases). The CDR3 extends over 15 amino acids. Germline-derived CDR1 and CDR2 are SEHNR and FQNEAQ (reference sequence). V dropped 1 base and J dropped 7 bases, with 17 bases sitting between them.

This chain links TRBV11-2 with TRBJ2-7, with D perhaps being TRBD1 or TRBD2 (6 bases each). This CDR3 has 17 residues. The V gene lost 11 bases and the J gene lost 4 bases, with 30 bases spanning the gap. Germline lookup yields CDR1 SGHAT and CDR2 FQNNGV. The DNA for the CDR3 is TGTGCCGGCCGGGGGCCCGGGGTGGGACTCCTACCTTACGAGCAGTACTTC. Its protein product is CAGRGPGVGLLPYEQYF.

This chain connects TRBV6-5 to TRBJ1-2; the D is unclear. Trimming took off 0 bases at V and 5 bases at J, with 10 bases between the two ends. Germline V gene sequence: CDR1 MNHEY, CDR2 SVGAGI. The CDR3 spans 14 residues. This CDR3 is CASSYSKASYGYTF. As DNA, the CDR3 is TGTGCCAGCAGTTACTCGAAGGCATCTTATGGCTACACCTTC.

The chain uses TRBV9 and TRBJ2-2; 8 nucleotides align to TRBD1. Germline-derived CDR1 and CDR2 are SGDLS and YYNGEE. J gave up 6 bases and V 0 bases, and 7 bases lay outside the gene matches. CDR3 length equals 16 residues. The CDR3 sequence: CASSVESRGRAGELFF. CDR3 sequence (DNA): TGTGCCAGCAGCGTAGAATCCAGGGGGCGCGCCGGGGAGCTGTTTTTT.

V usage is TRBV5-6 and J usage is TRBJ2-1; D is ambiguous. Germline loops: CDR1 SGHDT, CDR2 YYEEEE. CDR3 length: 11 amino acids. The ends were cut back, 4 bases at V and 8 bases at J, with 7 bases in the middle. The DNA of the CDR3 is TGTGCCAGCAGCGCCCTGGATGAGCAGTTCTTC. It is translated as CASSALDEQFF. Combining the CDR3 with reference TRBV5-6 and TRBJ2-1 gives the whole variable domain DAGVTQSPTHLIKTRGQQVTLRCSPKSGHDTVSWYQQALGQGPQFIFQYYEEEERQRGNFPDRFSGHQFPNYSSELNVNALLLGDSALYLCASSALDEQFFGPGTRLTVL.

This chain connects TRBV5-6 to TRBJ2-7; a weak D match, TRBD2 (6 bases). The V and J ends lost 4 bases and 6 bases respectively, with 11 bases between them. The CDR3 contains 12 residues. Germline CDR1 is SGHDT and CDR2 is YYEEEE. CDR3 loop: CASSRGVGEQYF. The CDR3 DNA reads as TGTGCCAGCAGCCGCGGGGTGGGCGAGCAGTACTTC.

The gene calls are TRBV2 and TRBJ2-3; 11 bases are shared with TRBD2. The V gene end was trimmed by 10 bases and the J gene end by 1 base; junction bases not matched to a gene: 4. Germline loops: CDR1 SNHLY, CDR2 FYNNEI. CDR3 length: 14 residues. This chain's CDR3 is CATSGLAGTDTQYF. As DNA, the CDR3 is TGTGCCACTTCGGGACTAGCGGGCACAGATACGCAGTATTTT.

This CDR3 is CASSLGPPSYEQYF. CDR3 DNA sequence: TGTGCCAGCAGCCTAGGTCCCCCTTCATACGAGCAGTACTTC. The chain carries TRBV14 and TRBJ2-7, with D hard to call. The germline V and J ends were trimmed by 4 bases and 4 bases, with 14 bases remaining between them. CDR1 and CDR2 from the germline V gene are SGHDN and FVKESK. The CDR3 spans 14 residues.

The J gene is TRBJ1-2, the V gene TRBV6-5, with D possibly matching TRBD1 (5 bases). Germline V lookup: CDR1 MNHEY, CDR2 SVGAGI. V gave up 6 bases and J gave up 2 bases, with 16 bases separating them. The CDR3 has 15 amino acids. CDR3 loop: CASRQPGRQNYGYTF. CDR3 nucleotides: TGTGCCAGCAGACAGCCGGGACGGCAAAACTATGGCTACACCTTC.

This clone was detected only a few times. In the same sample, other DNA sequences code for this CDR3. The rearrangement joins TRBV5-1 to TRBJ2-2; 7 nucleotides align to TRBD1. CDR1 SGHRS and CDR2 YFSETQ come from the germline V gene. The CDR3 consists of 15 residues. V was clipped by 4 bases and J by 1 base; unmatched bases: 4. CDR3 residues: CASSTGQRNTGELFF. The CDR3 nucleotides are TGCGCCAGCAGCACGGGACAGAGGAACACCGGGGAGCTGTTTTTT.